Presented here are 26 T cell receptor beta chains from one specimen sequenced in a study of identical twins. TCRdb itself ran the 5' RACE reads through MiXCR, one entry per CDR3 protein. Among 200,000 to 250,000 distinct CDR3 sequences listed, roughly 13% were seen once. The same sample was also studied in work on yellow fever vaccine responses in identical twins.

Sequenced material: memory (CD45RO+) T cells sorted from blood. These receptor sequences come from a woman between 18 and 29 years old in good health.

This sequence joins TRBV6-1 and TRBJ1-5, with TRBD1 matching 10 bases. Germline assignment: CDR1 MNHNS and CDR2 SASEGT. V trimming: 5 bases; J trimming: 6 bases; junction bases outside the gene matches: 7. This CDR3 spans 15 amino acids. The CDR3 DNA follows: TGTGCCAGCAGTAATACCGGGACAGGGGCTCAGCCCCAGCATTTT. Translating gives CASSNTGTGAQPQHF.

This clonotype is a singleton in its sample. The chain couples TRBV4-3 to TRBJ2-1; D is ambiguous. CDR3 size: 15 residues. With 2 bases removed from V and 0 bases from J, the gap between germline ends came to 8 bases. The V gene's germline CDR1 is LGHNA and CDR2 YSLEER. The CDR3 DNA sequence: TGCGCCAGCAGCCAATCGGCTTACTCCTACAATGAGCAGTTCTTC. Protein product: CASSQSAYSYNEQFF.

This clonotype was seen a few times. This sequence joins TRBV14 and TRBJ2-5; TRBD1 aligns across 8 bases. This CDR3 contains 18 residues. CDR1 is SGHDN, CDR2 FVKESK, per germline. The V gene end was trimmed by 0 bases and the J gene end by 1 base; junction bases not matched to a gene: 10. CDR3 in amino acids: CASSQERTGRLFQETQYF. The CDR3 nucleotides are TGTGCCAGCAGCCAAGAAAGGACAGGGAGGCTCTTCCAAGAGACCCAGTACTTC.

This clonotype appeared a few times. The CDR3 bases are TGTGCCAGCAGCTTTTTCAACGCGCAACGGGCGCAGTTCTTC. It codes for CASSFFNAQRAQFF. This chain connects TRBV11-2 to TRBJ2-1, with D unclear. CDR1 is SGHAT, CDR2 FQNNGV, per germline. The CDR3 has 14 residues. The germline V and J ends were trimmed by 3 bases and 12 bases, with 18 bases remaining between them.

CDR3 sequence (DNA): TGTGCCAGCAGCCGGTCTCTGGGCGAGCAGTACTTC. Translation: CASSRSLGEQYF. The chain recombines TRBV7-2 with TRBJ2-7; no clear D gene. V dropped 5 bases and J dropped 6 bases, with 11 bases sitting between them. The germline V gene has CDR1 SGHTA and CDR2 FQGNSA. The CDR3 contains 12 residues.

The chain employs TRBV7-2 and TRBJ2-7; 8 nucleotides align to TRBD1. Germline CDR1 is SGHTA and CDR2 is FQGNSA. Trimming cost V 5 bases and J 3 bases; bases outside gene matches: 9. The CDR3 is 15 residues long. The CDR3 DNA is TGTGCCAGCAGCCAAACCGGGACAGGCATCTACGAGCAGTACTTC. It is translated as CASSQTGTGIYEQYF. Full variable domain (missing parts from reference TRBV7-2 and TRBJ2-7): GAGVSQSPSNKVTEKGKDVELRCDPISGHTALYWYRQSLGQGLEFLIYFQGNSAPDKSGLPSDRFSAERTGGSVSTLTIQRTQQEDSAVYLCASSQTGTGIYEQYFGPGTRLTVT.

The CDR3 here is CASSPATEERYF. The CDR3 region has the DNA TGTGCCAGCTCACCAGCGACGGAGGAACGGTACTTC. The rearrangement links TRBV18 to TRBJ2-7, with D perhaps matching TRBD2 (5 bases). This CDR3 is 12 amino acids long. V was trimmed by 2 bases and J by 12 bases, leaving 14 bases between them. The V gene's germline CDR1 is KGHSH and CDR2 LQKENI.

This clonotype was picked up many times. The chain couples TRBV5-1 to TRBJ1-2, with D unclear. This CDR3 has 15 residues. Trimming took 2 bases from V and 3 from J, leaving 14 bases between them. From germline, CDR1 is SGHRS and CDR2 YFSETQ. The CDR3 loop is CASSFIPGKHYGYTF. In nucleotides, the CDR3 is TGCGCCAGCAGCTTCATTCCGGGGAAACACTATGGCTACACCTTC.

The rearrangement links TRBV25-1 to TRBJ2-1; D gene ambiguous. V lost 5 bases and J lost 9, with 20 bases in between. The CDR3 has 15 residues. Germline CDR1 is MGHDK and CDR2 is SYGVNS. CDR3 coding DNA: TGTGCCAGCAGTCTCCTCCCCACTAAGTACGGTGAGCAGTTCTTC. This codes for CASSLLPTKYGEQFF.

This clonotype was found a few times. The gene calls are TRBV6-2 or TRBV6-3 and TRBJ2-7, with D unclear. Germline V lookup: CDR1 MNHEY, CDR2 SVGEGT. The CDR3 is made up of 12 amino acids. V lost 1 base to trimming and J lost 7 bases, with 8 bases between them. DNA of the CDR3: TGTGCCAGCAGTTACTTAATGGGGGAGCAGTACTTC. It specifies CASSYLMGEQYF.

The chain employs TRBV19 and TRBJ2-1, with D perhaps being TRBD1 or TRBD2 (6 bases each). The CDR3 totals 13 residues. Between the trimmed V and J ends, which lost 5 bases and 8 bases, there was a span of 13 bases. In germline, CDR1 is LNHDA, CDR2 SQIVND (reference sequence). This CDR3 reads CASSLDGGYEQFF. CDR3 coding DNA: TGTGCCAGTAGTTTGGACGGGGGCTATGAGCAGTTCTTC.

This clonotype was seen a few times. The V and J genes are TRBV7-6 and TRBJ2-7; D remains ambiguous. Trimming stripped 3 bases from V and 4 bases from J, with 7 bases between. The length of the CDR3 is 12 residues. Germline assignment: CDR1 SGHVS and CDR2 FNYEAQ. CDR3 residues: CASSLHPYEQYF. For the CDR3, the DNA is TGTGCCAGCAGCTTGCATCCGTACGAGCAGTACTTC.

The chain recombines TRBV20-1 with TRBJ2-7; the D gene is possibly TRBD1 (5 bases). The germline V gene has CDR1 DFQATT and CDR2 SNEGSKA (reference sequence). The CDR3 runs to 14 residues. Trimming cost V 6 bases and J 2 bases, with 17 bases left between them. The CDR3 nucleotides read TGCAGTGCGCCACCGCAGGGTATTACCTACGAGCAGTACTTC. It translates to CSAPPQGITYEQYF.

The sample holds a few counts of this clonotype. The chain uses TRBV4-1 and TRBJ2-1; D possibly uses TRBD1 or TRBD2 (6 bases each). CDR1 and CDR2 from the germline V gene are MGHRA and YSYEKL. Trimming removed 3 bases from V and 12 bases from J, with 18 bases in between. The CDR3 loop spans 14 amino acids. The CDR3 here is CASSQRENWGAQFF. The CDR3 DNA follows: TGCGCCAGCAGCCAGCGCGAAAACTGGGGGGCGCAGTTCTTC.

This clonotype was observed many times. The CDR3 nucleotides read TGTGCCAGCAGCTTAGTTATAGGGAACACTGAAGCTTTCTTT. Translation: CASSLVIGNTEAFF. The rearrangement uses TRBV7-9 and TRBJ1-1; D uncertain. Germline lookup yields CDR1 SEHNR and CDR2 FQNEAQ (reference sequence). The CDR3 contains 14 residues. V dropped 1 base and J dropped 1 base, with 7 bases sitting between them.

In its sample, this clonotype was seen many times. The chain's CDR3 is CASSRTGTGYEQYF. In DNA, the CDR3 is TGTGCCAGCAGCCGTACAGGGACTGGCTACGAGCAGTACTTC. The chain links TRBV7-8 to TRBJ2-7; D may match TRBD1 or TRBD2 (6 bases each). Trimming removed 5 bases at V and 3 bases at J, with 14 bases between. This CDR3 region has 14 residues. The germline gives CDR1 SGHVS, CDR2 FQNEAQ.

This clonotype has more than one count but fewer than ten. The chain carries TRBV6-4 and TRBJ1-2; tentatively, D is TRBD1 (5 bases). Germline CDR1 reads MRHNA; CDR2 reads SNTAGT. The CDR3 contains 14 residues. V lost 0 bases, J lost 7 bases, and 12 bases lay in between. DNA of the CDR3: TGTGCCAGCAGTGACTCCGTCGGAGGGGCTGGCTACACCTTC. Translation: CASSDSVGGAGYTF.

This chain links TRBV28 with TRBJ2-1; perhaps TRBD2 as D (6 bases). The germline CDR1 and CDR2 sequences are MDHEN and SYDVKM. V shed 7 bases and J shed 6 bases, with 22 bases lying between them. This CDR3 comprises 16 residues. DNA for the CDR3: TGTGCCAGCATCCCGGGCGGGGTGAGGGGTTCCAATGAGCAGTTCTTC. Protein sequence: CASIPGGVRGSNEQFF.

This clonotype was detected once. The CDR3 sequence: CASSSTAGQGYF. CDR3 sequence (DNA): TGCGCCAGCAGCTCTACGGCAGGCCAAGGGTATTTT. The chain carries TRBV5-1 and TRBJ2-3, with D hard to call. V lost 3 bases and J 14 bases, leaving 16 bases between the germline ends. The CDR3 contains 12 residues. CDR1 and CDR2 from the germline V gene are SGHRS and YFSETQ.

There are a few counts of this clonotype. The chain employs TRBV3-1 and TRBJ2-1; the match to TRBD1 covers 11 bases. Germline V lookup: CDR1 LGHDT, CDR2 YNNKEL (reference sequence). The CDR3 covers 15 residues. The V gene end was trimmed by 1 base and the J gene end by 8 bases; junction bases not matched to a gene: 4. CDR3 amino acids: CASSQGTGGFDEQFF. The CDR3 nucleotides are TGTGCCAGCAGCCAAGGGACAGGGGGCTTCGATGAGCAGTTCTTC.

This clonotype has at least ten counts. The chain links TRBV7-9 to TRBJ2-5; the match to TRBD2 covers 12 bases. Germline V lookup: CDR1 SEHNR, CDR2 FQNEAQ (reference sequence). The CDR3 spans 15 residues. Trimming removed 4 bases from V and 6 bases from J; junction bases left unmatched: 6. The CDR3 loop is CASSSLAGGPKTQYF. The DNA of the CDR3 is TGTGCCAGCAGCTCTCTAGCGGGGGGGCCGAAGACCCAGTACTTC.

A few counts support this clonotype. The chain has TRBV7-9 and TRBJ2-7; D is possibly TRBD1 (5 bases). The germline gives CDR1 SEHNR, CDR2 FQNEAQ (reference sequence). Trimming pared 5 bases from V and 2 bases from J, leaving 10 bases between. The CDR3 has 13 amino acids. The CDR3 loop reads CASSTRQTYEQYF. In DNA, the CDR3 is TGTGCCAGCAGCACAAGACAGACCTACGAGCAGTACTTC. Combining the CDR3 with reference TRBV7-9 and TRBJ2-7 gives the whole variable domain DTGVSQNPRHKITKRGQNVTFRCDPISEHNRLYWYRQTLGQGPEFLTYFQNEAQLEKSRLLSDRFSAERPKGSFSTLEIQRTEQGDSAMYLCASSTRQTYEQYFGPGTRLTVT.

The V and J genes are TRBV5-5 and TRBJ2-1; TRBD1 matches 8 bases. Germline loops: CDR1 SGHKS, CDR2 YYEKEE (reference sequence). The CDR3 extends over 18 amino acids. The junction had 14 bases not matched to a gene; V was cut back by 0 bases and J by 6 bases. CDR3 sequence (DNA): TGTGCCAGCAGCTTGGTGTATGAGGGACAGGCCAATTTCAATGAGCAGTTCTTC. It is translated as CASSLVYEGQANFNEQFF.

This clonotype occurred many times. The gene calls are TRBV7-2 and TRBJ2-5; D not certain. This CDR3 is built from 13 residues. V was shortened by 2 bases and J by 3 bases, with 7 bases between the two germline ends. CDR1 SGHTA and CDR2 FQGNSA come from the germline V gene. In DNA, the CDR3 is TGTGCCAGCAGCTTAAGCCGGAAAGAGACCCAGTACTTC. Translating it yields CASSLSRKETQYF.

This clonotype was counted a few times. This CDR3 reads CASSKKGVHGGRYEQYF. In DNA, the CDR3 is TGTGCCAGCAGCAAAAAAGGGGTCCATGGCGGGCGGTACGAGCAGTACTTC. The chain links TRBV21-1 to TRBJ2-7; TRBD2 was called by the table and not checked on the DNA. TRBV21-1 is a listed pseudogene. The CDR3 runs to 17 residues.

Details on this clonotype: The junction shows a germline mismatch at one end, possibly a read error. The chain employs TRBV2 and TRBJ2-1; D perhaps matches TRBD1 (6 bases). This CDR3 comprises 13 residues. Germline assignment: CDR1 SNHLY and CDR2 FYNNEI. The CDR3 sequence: CASSALPLSAQGF. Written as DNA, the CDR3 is TGTGCCAGCAGTGCTTTACCATTATCAGCCCAGGGGTTC. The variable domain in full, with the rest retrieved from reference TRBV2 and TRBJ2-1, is EPEVTQTPSHQVTQMGQEVILRCVPISNHLYFYWYRQILGQKVEFLVSFYNNEISEKSEIFDDQFSVERPDGSNFTLKIRSTKLEDSAMYFCASSALPLSAQGFGPGTRLTVL.